This T cell receptor (beta chain) was identified during a study of neoadjuvant anti-PD-1 for oral cavity cancer (dated by TCRdb to about 2021). Regarding the research as a whole: Three to four biweekly doses of nivolumab at 3 mg/kg were mostly administered to patients before curative-intent surgical resection. Under RECIST 1.1, patients with complete response, partial response or stable disease were classed as responders, and patients with progression were classed as non-responders. Patients without progression received a fourth nivolumab dose around day 43 and underwent definitive surgical resection on days 50-56. A roughly 30% response rate was observed in the parent correlative cohort, in which about 12 patients were included. Points the paper makes about the study in general: TCR analyses included only a few patients per response group, and the authors called for larger cohorts for validation. After neoadjuvant nivolumab, non-responders showed significantly higher T cell clonality (Gini index) in PBMCs than responders did. Higher pretreatment blood Treg/Th17 ratios correlated with both higher pretreatment blood TCRbeta clonality and lower post-treatment tumor TCRbeta clonality.

For deep sequencing, PBMC libraries mostly used about 0.45 ug of input genomic DNA, with six replicates for each sample. The immunoSEQ hsTCRbeta kit was used to prepare TCRbeta libraries, following the manufacturer's instructions. The finished libraries were brought together in one pool at approximately 3 nM, which was then read using an Illumina NovaSeq 6000 S4 flow cell. As for how the authors treated the data: Raw data preprocessing and quality control were performed with the immunoSEQ Analyzer. The analysis was limited to productive rearrangements, and each clonotype was defined by a unique CDR3 amino acid sequence. Repertoire clonality was estimated as the Gini-Simpson index, which was calculated using the R package tcR. Student's t test was used to compare Gini indices, and Pearson correlation was used to assess associations with tumor size change. Held by TCRdb, this immuneACCESS table contains in-frame sequences only and omits some clones. Under half of the omission traces to an unresolved V gene where checked; the cause of the rest is unknown. V, J and clone size reflect that table, while D and trimming were determined from the DNA. This sample is represented by some 6,700 clones; about 74% of them were singletons. The ten biggest clones cover 2.7% of the sample.

This clone was found a few times. Its antigen target is currently unknown. The sample holds no much larger clone one base away, and base qualities are not on file. The germline V gene sets CDR1 to SGHAT and CDR2 to FQNNGV. The junction shows trimming of 7 bases on V and 6 bases on J, and the gene matches do not reach 10 bases of it. There are 15 amino acids in the CDR3, from cysteine to phenylalanine inclusive. Here the CDR3 DNA is all that survives: 45 bases in frame from base 1. The sample's time point label, in plain terms: before neoadjuvant nivolumab. Patients were newly diagnosed with stage II-IVA oral cavity squamous cell carcinoma and had received no prior systemic or radiation treatment. The cohort consisted of patients with HPV-negative, locally advanced oral cavity squamous cell carcinoma. Peripheral blood mononuclear cells were analyzed directly, without maintenance or expansion in culture. The samples were obtained from a longitudinal correlative study of a single-arm phase II trial testing neoadjuvant nivolumab in oral cavity squamous cell carcinoma. Subject-matched pre- and post-treatment PBMCs and tumors from three responders and three non-responders were subjected to genomic DNA-based TCRbeta sequencing. Peripheral blood mononuclear cells were collected before nivolumab treatment and were collected again after treatment, at the time of surgery. Genomic DNA was isolated from PBMCs using the Maxwell RSC DNA from Cells kit.

The V and J segments used are TRBV11-2 and TRBJ1-2, with 11 bases matching TRBD1. This receptor was identified in a person aged 35-79 years with oral cavity squamous cell carcinoma. The source material was PBMCs, sampled before nivolumab (anti-PD-1) treatment. The DNA is TGTGCCAGCACCTCCCCTAGGACAGGGGGCCATGGCTACACCTTC. This sequence encodes CASTSPRTGGHGYTF.